This note documents a single T cell receptor beta chain sequence. Using immunoSEQ multiplex PCR, the repertoire was profiled, and TCRdb retains in-frame clones only, with some absent. The table includes under 90,000 clones, 96% detected once. The CDR3 extends over 16 amino acids. CDR1 and CDR2 (germline): SNHLY, FYNNEI. Trimming took 6 bases from V and 13 from J; bases not matched to a gene: 19. This entry belongs to a study of technical replicates of blood from several donors. The sample was T cells isolated from PBMCs. This sequence joins TRBV2 and TRBJ1-3; 9 bases fit TRBD1. The TCR comes from a human donor in good health. CDR3 in DNA: TGTGCCAGCAGCAATCAGCTGGGACAGGGAAGAGTCGGAATATATTTT. It encodes CASSNQLGQGRVGIYF.